This entry features one TCR beta chain sequence. This clonotype was detected ten times or more. Its specific antigen is unknown. No base qualities exist here, and no much larger clone lies one base off it. This sample was taken from a study of T-cell reconstitution after alpha-beta-depleted transplantation in children listed by TCRdb under 2016. In the study overall: The study quantitatively tracked T-cell immune reconstitution after TCRalphabeta/CD19-depleted allogeneic hematopoietic cell transplantation in children using TCR repertoire profiling. Summary of the overall study and its limitations: In some patients, the high TCRbeta diversity seen at day 60 was put down to recipient T cells and intrathymic progenitors that had survived conditioning. The apparently early alphabetaT-cell count recovery about two months after transplant was reportedly dependent on only several hundred rapidly expanded clones derived from non-depleted graft cells. Hyperexpanded clone frequencies declined over subsequent months; after one year, T-cell counts and TCRbeta diversity were mostly attributed to newly produced T cells.

Library preparation used PCR. The reads were generated on an Illumina HiSeq 2500. To normalize quantification of the TCRbeta repertoire, the TCR libraries were built with molecular barcoding that relied on unique molecular identifiers. The public reads were reanalyzed by TCRdb: fastp trimming at Q25, MiXCR alignment, in-frame beta chains only. Rows matching on CDR3 protein sequence are summarized as one entry with the most common DNA and genes. Recorded for this sample are almost 500,000 distinct CDR3 sequences; about 10% of them occurred a single time. The top ten constitute about 2.1% of the sample. Per the publication, the treatment or condition label means: allogeneic hematopoietic cell transplantation with graft depleted of TCRalphabeta T cells and CD19 B cells. The transplant recipients were children given TCRalphabeta/CD19-depleted allogeneic hematopoietic cell grafts. Source: PBMCs, taken before TCRalphabeta/CD19-depleted stem cell transplant. The sequence derives from a child aged 2-15 years with inherited bone marrow failure, due to receive a stem cell transplant.

The DNA sequence is given as TGTGCCAGCAGCTTGGGCGGGACTAGCGGGACCTACGAGCAGTACTTC. Its product reads: CASSLGGTSGTYEQYF. The V and J genes are TRBV5-4 and TRBJ2-7; TRBD2 aligns with 13 central bases. The CDR3 measures 16 amino acids from cysteine to phenylalanine. This entry keeps only the CDR3 DNA: 48 bases, framed from base 1. Sequences SGHNT (CDR1) and YYREEE (CDR2) are obtained from the germline V gene (reference sequence). Trimming takes 0 bases off V and 2 bases off J; junction bases not matched to a gene: 2.